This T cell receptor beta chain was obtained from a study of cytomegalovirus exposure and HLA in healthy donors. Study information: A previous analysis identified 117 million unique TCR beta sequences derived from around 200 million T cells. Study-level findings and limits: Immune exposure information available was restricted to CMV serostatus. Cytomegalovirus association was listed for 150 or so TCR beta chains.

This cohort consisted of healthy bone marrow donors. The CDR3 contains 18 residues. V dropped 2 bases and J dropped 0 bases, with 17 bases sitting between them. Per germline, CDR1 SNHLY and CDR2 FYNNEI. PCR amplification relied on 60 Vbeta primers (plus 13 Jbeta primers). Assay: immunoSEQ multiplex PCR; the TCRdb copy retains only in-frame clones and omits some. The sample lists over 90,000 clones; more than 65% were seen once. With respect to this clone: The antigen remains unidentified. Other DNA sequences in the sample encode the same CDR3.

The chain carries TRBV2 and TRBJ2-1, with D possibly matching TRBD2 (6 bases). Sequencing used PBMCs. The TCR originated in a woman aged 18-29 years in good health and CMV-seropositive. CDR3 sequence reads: CASSEFSGLLLSYNEQFF. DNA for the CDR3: TGTGCCAGCAGTGAATTTAGCGGACTCCTACTCTCCTACAATGAGCAGTTCTTC.